This passage covers 23 T cell receptor beta chains from one sample sequenced in a study of T cells after yellow fever vaccination. In TCRdb, the 5' RACE reads were re-called with MiXCR into one record per CDR3 protein. The profile shows some 300,000 distinct CDR3 sequences, about 3.5% of them singletons. The sequences come from PBMCs, collected on the day of the yellow fever booster vaccination. The receptors here all came from a man between 18 and 29 years old who received the YFV17D yellow fever vaccine.

J is TRBJ2-1 and V is TRBV5-6; D possibly uses TRBD1 or TRBD2 (6 bases each). This CDR3 region has 15 residues. The V end was cut by 5 bases, the J end by 0 bases, with 12 bases between. Germline-derived CDR1 and CDR2 are SGHDT and YYEEEE. DNA for the CDR3: TGTGCCAGCAGTGGGGGGCTGAGCTCCTACAATGAGCAGTTCTTC. Its protein is CASSGGLSSYNEQFF.

This clonotype was observed many times. This chain joins TRBV6-5 and TRBJ2-2; TRBD2 matches 10 bases. The CDR3 spans 14 residues. V lost 6 bases to trimming and J lost 8 bases; unmatched junction nucleotides: 6. CDR1 is MNHEY, CDR2 SVGAGI, per germline. CDR3 DNA sequence: TGTGCCAGCAGCTACAGCGGGGGGGCTGGGGAGCTGTTTTTT. This gives the protein CASSYSGGAGELFF.

The chain uses TRBV4-2 and TRBJ2-1; 11 bases line up with TRBD1. Trimming at V came to 4 bases and at J to 7 bases, leaving 6 bases not matched to a gene. The CDR3 has 15 residues. The germline CDR1 and CDR2 sequences are LGHNA and YNFKEQ. The CDR3 loop is CASSPGQGATNEQFF. CDR3 DNA: TGTGCCAGCAGCCCCGGACAGGGGGCAACGAATGAGCAGTTCTTC.

This clonotype was recorded many times. The chain employs TRBV5-1 and TRBJ2-7; possible D gene TRBD1, 6 bases. V was pared by 4 bases and J by 5 bases, with 16 bases between. CDR3 length: 14 residues. The germline gives CDR1 SGHRS, CDR2 YFSETQ. This chain's CDR3 is CASSLRTARHEQYF. In DNA form, the CDR3 reads TGCGCCAGCAGCCTACGGACAGCGCGCCACGAGCAGTACTTC.

This clonotype occurred many times. The rearrangement uses TRBV12-3 or TRBV12-4 and TRBJ2-1; D uncertain. The CDR3 consists of 14 residues. V gave up 1 base and J gave up 2 bases, with 6 bases separating them. The CDR3 loop reads CASSLDSAYNEQFF. Here the CDR3 DNA reads TGTGCCAGCAGTTTAGACAGTGCCTACAATGAGCAGTTCTTC.

This clonotype came up many times. The CDR3 DNA is TGTGCCAGCAGCTTGGAATGGGGGTCACCCCTCCACTTT. It codes for CASSLEWGSPLHF. V is TRBV5-5 and J is TRBJ1-6; D is perhaps TRBD1 (5 bases). From germline, CDR1 is SGHKS and CDR2 YYEKEE (reference sequence). There are 13 residues in the CDR3. V lost 0 bases and J lost 10, with 8 bases in between.

This clonotype appeared a few times. The chain joins TRBV14 to TRBJ1-6; possibly TRBD1 for D (5 bases). The CDR3 consists of 15 residues. V was pared by 4 bases and J by 10 bases, with 17 bases between. The germline V gene has CDR1 SGHDN and CDR2 FVKESK. This CDR3 reads CASSPSGGMRSPLHF. In DNA form, the CDR3 reads TGTGCCAGCAGCCCGAGTGGGGGAATGAGATCACCCCTCCACTTT. Based on the CDR3 plus reference TRBV14 and TRBJ1-6, the full variable domain is EAGVTQFPSHSVIEKGQTVTLRCDPISGHDNLYWYRRVMGKEIKFLLHFVKESKQDESGMPNNRFLAERTGGTYSTLKVQPAELEDSGVYFCASSPSGGMRSPLHFGNGTRLTVT.

This clonotype was counted ten times or more. This rearrangement joins TRBV14 to TRBJ2-4, with D possibly matching TRBD1 (6 bases). The CDR3 loop spans 15 amino acids. The V end lost 8 bases, the J end lost 1 base, and 15 bases lay between the germline ends. Germline V lookup: CDR1 SGHDN, CDR2 FVKESK. CDR3 coding DNA: TGTGCCAGCGTGTTACAGGGCGAGGCCAAAAACATTCAGTACTTC. Translated, it gives CASVLQGEAKNIQYF. Filled out from reference TRBV14 and TRBJ2-4, the complete variable domain reads EAGVTQFPSHSVIEKGQTVTLRCDPISGHDNLYWYRRVMGKEIKFLLHFVKESKQDESGMPNNRFLAERTGGTYSTLKVQPAELEDSGVYFCASVLQGEAKNIQYFGAGTRLSVL.

This clonotype came up many times. V usage is TRBV5-6 and J usage is TRBJ2-5; maybe TRBD2 (5 bases). The ends were cut back, 0 bases at V and 4 bases at J, with 16 bases in the middle. CDR1 SGHDT and CDR2 YYEEEE come from the germline V gene. The CDR3 extends over 16 amino acids. In DNA form, the CDR3 reads TGTGCCAGCAGCTTGGATGGAGGCCATCTAAGAGAGACCCAGTACTTC. Translation gives CASSLDGGHLRETQYF.

The chain employs TRBV20-1 and TRBJ2-4; D is uncertain. CDR3 length: 13 residues. Trimming removed 6 bases at V and 0 bases at J, with 9 bases between. Germline CDR1 DFQATT, CDR2 SNEGSKA (reference sequence). The CDR3 DNA reads as TGCAGTGCCGATATTCTAGCCAAAAACATTCAGTACTTC. It is translated as CSADILAKNIQYF.

This clonotype was seen repeatedly, ten times or more. The chain combines TRBV5-1 with TRBJ2-5, with D unresolved. Germline loops: CDR1 SGHRS, CDR2 YFSETQ. V lost 0 bases, J lost 1 base, and 7 bases lay in between. CDR3 size: 14 residues. The CDR3 here is CASSLDTSQETQYF. The DNA for the CDR3 is TGCGCCAGCAGCTTGGACACCAGCCAAGAGACCCAGTACTTC. Combining the CDR3 with reference TRBV5-1 and TRBJ2-5 gives the whole variable domain KAGVTQTPRYLIKTRGQQVTLSCSPISGHRSVSWYQQTPGQGLQFLFEYFSETQRNKGNFPGRFSGRQFSNSRSEMNVSTLELGDSALYLCASSLDTSQETQYFGPGTRLLVL.

The sample holds a few counts of this clonotype. The chain uses TRBV5-6 and TRBJ2-3, with D uncertain. Trimming pared 4 bases from V and 11 bases from J, leaving 23 bases between. Germline V gives CDR1 SGHDT, CDR2 YYEEEE. This CDR3 contains 15 residues. This chain's CDR3 is CASSNDGTTVSGQYF. The CDR3 DNA reads as TGTGCCAGCAGCAACGACGGTACTACGGTATCTGGGCAGTATTTT.

This clonotype was seen only a few times. The rearrangement uses TRBV19 and TRBJ2-2; D gene ambiguous. This CDR3 is 13 amino acids long. The ends were cut back, 5 bases at V and 8 bases at J, with 12 bases in the middle. Germline values: CDR1 LNHDA, CDR2 SQIVND (reference sequence). CDR3 region: CASSPRVFGELFF. CDR3 nucleotide sequence: TGTGCCAGTAGTCCTCGGGTGTTTGGGGAGCTGTTTTTT.

The chain couples TRBV7-2 to TRBJ2-5; TRBD2 might be the D (6 bases). The CDR3 totals 13 residues. Germline V lookup: CDR1 SGHTA, CDR2 FQGNSA. V was shortened by 8 bases and J by 2 bases, with 12 bases between the two germline ends. In DNA form, the CDR3 reads TGTGCCAGCTGCCGCGGGACGCAAGAGACCCAGTACTTC. Protein: CASCRGTQETQYF.

This clonotype was seen a handful of times. The J gene is TRBJ1-2, the V gene TRBV7-2; no clear D gene. Trimming removed 1 base from V and 4 bases from J, with 13 bases in between. CDR1 and CDR2 from the germline V gene are SGHTA and FQGNSA. The CDR3 is 15 residues long. The CDR3 spells CASSLDATLIYGYTF. The CDR3 coding sequence is TGTGCCAGCAGCTTAGACGCAACCCTTATCTATGGCTACACCTTC.

The rearrangement joins TRBV5-1 to TRBJ2-1; D uncertain. The V and J ends lost 2 bases and 6 bases respectively, with 12 bases between them. Germline V gene sequence: CDR1 SGHRS, CDR2 YFSETQ. There are 14 residues in the CDR3. CDR3 protein: CASSLEDDFNEQFF. CDR3 nucleotides: TGCGCCAGCAGCTTAGAGGACGATTTCAATGAGCAGTTCTTC.

The rearrangement uses TRBV20-1 and TRBJ1-2; unclear D gene. The CDR3 contains 12 residues. V lost 1 base, J lost 4 bases, and 7 bases lay in between. Germline CDR1 reads DFQATT; CDR2 reads SNEGSKA (reference sequence). The CDR3 loop is CSARARRYGYTF. DNA for the CDR3: TGCAGTGCTAGAGCACGGCGCTATGGCTACACCTTC.

V is TRBV5-4 and J is TRBJ2-3; tentative D call: TRBD2 (5 bases). Germline CDR1 SGHNT, CDR2 YYREEE (reference sequence). The CDR3 spans 16 residues. V lost 1 base and J lost 5, with 17 bases in between. The CDR3 region is CASSLSWSAEGDTQYF. DNA of the CDR3: TGTGCCAGCAGCTTGAGTTGGTCTGCCGAGGGAGATACGCAGTATTTT.

In its sample, this clonotype was seen a few times. The J gene is TRBJ2-6, the V gene TRBV27, with D possibly TRBD2 on 6 matching bases. There are 18 residues in the CDR3. Germline lookup yields CDR1 MNHEY and CDR2 SMNVEV (reference sequence). V lost 8 bases and J lost 0, with 20 bases in between. The CDR3 DNA reads as TGTGCCAGCGCGACTAGATCAAGGCGGGACTCTGGGGCCAACGTCCTGACTTTC. Residues: CASATRSRRDSGANVLTF.

The chain has TRBV20-1 and TRBJ2-7, with D uncertain. Trimming removed 0 bases from V and 2 bases from J, with 11 bases in between. Looked up from germline, CDR1 is DFQATT and CDR2 is SNEGSKA (reference sequence). The CDR3 contains 14 residues. The CDR3 DNA follows: TGCAGTGCTAGAGAATCAGGTTACCCCTACGAGCAGTACTTC. Protein sequence: CSARESGYPYEQYF.

V usage is TRBV5-1 and J usage is TRBJ2-2, with 7 bases matching TRBD1. Germline lookup yields CDR1 SGHRS and CDR2 YFSETQ. The CDR3 is made up of 14 amino acids. J lost 2 bases, V lost 7 bases, and 5 bases had no gene match. CDR3 region: CASGTGANTGELFF. CDR3 nucleotides: TGCGCCAGCGGCACAGGGGCCAACACCGGGGAGCTGTTTTTT.

This clonotype has at least ten counts. The chain recombines TRBV7-9 with TRBJ2-2; D possibly uses TRBD1 or TRBD2 (5 bases each). V lost 2 bases, J lost 4 bases, and 8 bases lay in between. Per germline, CDR1 SEHNR and CDR2 FQNEAQ (reference sequence). This CDR3 is 14 amino acids long. The CDR3, as DNA: TGTGCCAGCAGCTTATTGGGGGTCACCGGGGAGCTGTTTTTT. This gives the protein CASSLLGVTGELFF.

This clonotype was observed a few times. This CDR3 is CASSQVEGSYEQYF. As DNA, the CDR3 is TGTGCCAGCAGCCAAGTGGAGGGGTCCTACGAGCAGTACTTC. The V and J genes are TRBV3-1 and TRBJ2-7, with D perhaps matching TRBD2 (6 bases). From germline, CDR1 is LGHDT and CDR2 YNNKEL (reference sequence). Trimming removed 1 base from V and 1 base from J, with 8 bases in between. This CDR3 has 14 residues.